Listed below are T cell receptor beta chains from one sample, sequenced in a study of T cell responses to AZD1222 COVID-19 vaccine. Produced via immunoSEQ multiplex PCR; TCRdb's table is partial and in-frame only. The sample shows fewer than 200,000 clones, around nine tenths of them seen only once. Sequences were derived from peripheral blood, sampled on day 0 of AZD1222 vaccination. The source is an adult in good health. Each CDR3 is given with its conserved first and last residue. A D gene is named only where the DNA matches it firmly. The size of a clone is reported for some rows only, either as once, few or many, or as a class for expanded clones.

clone_size	d_call	j_call	v_call	cdr3_aa	cdr3_nt
.	.	TRBJ2-1	TRBV29-1	CSASSYNEQFF	TGCAGCGCTAGCTCCTACAATGAGCAGTTCTTC
.	.	TRBJ1-2	TRBV2	CASKADREPAFDGYTF	TGTGCCAGCAAGGCGGACAGAGAACCCGCTTTTGATGGCTACACCTTC
.	TRBD1	TRBJ1-4	TRBV10-3	CAIRGQTNEKLFF	TGTGCCATCAGGGGACAGACTAATGAAAAACTGTTTTTT
.	TRBD2	TRBJ2-5	TRBV9	CASSPLAGGGETQYF	TGTGCCAGCAGCCCCCTAGCGGGGGGAGGAGAGACCCAGTACTTC
.	.	TRBJ2-1	TRBV2	CASSSEGYNEQFF	TGTGCCAGCAGTTCCGAGGGTTACAATGAGCAGTTCTTC
.	.	TRBJ1-2	TRBV10-3	CAISDGQLGGYTF	TGTGCCATCAGTGATGGCCAACTAGGGGGCTACACCTTC
.	TRBD1	TRBJ2-1	TRBV3-1/TRBV3-2	CASRRTGTGFSGEQFF	TGTGCCAGCAGGCGCACCGGGACAGGGTTCTCTGGTGAGCAGTTCTTC
.	TRBD1	TRBJ1-5	TRBV19	CASRDRPYSNQPQHF	TGTGCCAGCCGGGACAGGCCCTATAGCAATCAGCCCCAGCATTTT
once	.	TRBJ1-1	TRBV30	CAWSVLKGVRAEAFF	TGTGCCTGGAGTGTACTGAAGGGGGTCCGGGCCGAAGCTTTCTTT
few	TRBD1	TRBJ1-3	TRBV9	CASSEQTGAGNTIYF	TGTGCCAGCAGCGAGCAGACAGGGGCTGGAAACACCATATATTTT